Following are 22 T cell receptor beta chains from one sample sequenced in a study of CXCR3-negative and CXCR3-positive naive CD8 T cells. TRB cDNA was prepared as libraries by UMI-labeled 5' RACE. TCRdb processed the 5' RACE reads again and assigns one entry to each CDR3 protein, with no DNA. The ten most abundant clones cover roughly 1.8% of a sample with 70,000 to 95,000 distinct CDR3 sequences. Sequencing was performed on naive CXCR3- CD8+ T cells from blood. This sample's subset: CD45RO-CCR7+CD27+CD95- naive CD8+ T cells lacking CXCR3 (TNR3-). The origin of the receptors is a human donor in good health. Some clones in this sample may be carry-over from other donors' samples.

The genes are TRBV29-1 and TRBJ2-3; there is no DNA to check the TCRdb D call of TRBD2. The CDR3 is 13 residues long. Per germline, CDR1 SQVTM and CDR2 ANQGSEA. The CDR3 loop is CSVGEGAAGTQYF.

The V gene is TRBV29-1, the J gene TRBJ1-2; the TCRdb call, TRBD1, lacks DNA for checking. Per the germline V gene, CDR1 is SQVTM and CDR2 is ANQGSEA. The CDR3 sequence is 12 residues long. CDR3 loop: CSAHRANYGYTF.

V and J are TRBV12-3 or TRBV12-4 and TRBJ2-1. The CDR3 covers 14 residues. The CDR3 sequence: CASSLLGRDSQQFF.

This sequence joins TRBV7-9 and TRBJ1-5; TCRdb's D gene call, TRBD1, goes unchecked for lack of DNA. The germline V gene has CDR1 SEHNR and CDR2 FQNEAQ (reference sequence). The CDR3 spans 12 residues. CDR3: CAFPGEADYMHF.

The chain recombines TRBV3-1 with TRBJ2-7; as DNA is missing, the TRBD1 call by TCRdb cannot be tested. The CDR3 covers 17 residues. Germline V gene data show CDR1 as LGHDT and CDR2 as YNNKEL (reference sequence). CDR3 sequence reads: CASSQEIGGSFGHEQYF.

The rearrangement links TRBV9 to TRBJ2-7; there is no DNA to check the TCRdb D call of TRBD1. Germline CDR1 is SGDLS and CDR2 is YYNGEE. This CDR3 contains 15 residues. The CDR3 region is CASSPVRDSPYEQYF.

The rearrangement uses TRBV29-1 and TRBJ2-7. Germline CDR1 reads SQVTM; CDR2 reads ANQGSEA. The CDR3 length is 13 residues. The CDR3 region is CSVWDRSSYEQYF.

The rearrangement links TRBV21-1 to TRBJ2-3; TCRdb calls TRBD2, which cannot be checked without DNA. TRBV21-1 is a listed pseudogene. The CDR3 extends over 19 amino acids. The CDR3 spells CASSKVPSCGAGYTDTQYF.

The CDR3 protein is CSAGTGAGSGYGYTF. The chain recombines TRBV29-1 with TRBJ1-2; TCRdb names TRBD1, which stays unverified in the absence of DNA. Germline CDR1 is SQVTM and CDR2 is ANQGSEA. The CDR3 is made up of 15 amino acids.

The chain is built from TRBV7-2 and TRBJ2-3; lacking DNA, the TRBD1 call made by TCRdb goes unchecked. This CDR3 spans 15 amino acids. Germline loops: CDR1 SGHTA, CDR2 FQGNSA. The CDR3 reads CASSLLGGRTDTQYF.

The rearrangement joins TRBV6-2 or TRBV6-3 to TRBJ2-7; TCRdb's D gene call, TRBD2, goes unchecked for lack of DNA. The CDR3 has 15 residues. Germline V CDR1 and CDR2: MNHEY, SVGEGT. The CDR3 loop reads CASSDGLAGFYEQYF.

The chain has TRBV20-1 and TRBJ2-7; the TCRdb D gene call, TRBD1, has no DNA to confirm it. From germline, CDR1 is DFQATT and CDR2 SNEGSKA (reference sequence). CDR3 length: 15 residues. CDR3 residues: CSARWGGRPFYEQYF.

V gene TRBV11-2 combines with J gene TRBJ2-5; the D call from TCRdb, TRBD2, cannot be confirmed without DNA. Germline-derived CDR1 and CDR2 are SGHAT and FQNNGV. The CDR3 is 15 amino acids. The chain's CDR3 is CASSFSGSIMETQYF.

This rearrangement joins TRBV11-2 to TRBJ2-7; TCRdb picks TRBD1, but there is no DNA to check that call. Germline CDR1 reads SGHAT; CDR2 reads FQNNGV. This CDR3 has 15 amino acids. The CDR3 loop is CASSSGQGPTYEQYF.

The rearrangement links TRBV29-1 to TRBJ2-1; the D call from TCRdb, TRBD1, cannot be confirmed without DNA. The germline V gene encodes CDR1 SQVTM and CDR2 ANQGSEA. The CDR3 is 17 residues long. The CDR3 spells CSVEDSPGTGAGNEQFF.

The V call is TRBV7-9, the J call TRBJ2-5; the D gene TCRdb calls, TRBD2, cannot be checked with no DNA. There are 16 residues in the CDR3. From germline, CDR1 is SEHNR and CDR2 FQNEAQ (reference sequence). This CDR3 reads CASSLVSGGPQETQYF.

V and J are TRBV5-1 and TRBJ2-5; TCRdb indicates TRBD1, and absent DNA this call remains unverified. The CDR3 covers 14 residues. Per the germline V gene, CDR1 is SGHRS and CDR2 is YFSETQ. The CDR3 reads CASSLPGTEETQYF.

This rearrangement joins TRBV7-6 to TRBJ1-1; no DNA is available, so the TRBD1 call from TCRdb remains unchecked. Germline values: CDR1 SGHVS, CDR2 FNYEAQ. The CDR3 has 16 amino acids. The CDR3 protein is CASSTPGGGRGTEAFF.

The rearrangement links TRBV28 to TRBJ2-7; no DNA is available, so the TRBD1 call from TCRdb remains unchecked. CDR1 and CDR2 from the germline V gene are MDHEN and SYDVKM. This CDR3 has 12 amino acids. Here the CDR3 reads CASSPGVYEQYF. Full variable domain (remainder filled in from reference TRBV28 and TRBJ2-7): DVKVTQSSRYLVKRTGEKVFLECVQDMDHENMFWYRQDPGLGLRLIYFSYDVKMKEKGDIPEGYSVSREKKERFSLILESASTNQTSMYLCASSPGVYEQYFGPGTRLTVT.

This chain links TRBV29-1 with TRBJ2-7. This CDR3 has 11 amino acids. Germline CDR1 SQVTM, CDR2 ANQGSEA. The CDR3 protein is CSVEGLAQQYF.

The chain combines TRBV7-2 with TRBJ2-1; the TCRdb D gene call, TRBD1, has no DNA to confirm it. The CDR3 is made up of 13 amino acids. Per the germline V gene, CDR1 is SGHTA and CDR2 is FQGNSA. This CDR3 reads CASSLTPSNEQFF.

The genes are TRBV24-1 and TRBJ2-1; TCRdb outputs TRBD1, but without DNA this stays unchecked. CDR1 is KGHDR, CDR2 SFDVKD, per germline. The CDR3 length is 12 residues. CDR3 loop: CATSGDSYEQFF.